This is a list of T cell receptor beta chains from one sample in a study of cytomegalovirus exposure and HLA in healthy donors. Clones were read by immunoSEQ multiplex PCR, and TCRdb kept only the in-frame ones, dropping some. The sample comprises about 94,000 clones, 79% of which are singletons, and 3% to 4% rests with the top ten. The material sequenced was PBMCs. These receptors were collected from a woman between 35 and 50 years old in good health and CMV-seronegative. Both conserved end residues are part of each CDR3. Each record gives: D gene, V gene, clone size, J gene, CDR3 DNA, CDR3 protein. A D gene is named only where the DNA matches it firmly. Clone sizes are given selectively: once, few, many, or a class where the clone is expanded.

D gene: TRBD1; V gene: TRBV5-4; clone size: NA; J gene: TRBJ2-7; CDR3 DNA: TGTGCCAGCAGCAAGGGACAGGGGGTTTCCTACGAGCAGTACTTC; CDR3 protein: CASSKGQGVSYEQYF
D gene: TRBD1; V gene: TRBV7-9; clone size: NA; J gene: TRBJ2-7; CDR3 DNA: TGTGCCAGCAGCTTAGGGTACGGCCAGGGGGATCGGTTGGGGCTCGAGCAGTACTTC; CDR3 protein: CASSLGYGQGDRLGLEQYF
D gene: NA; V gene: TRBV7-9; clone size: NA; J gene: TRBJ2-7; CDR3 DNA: TGTGCCAGCAGCTTAGGACAGAATAACGAGCAGTACTTC; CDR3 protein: CASSLGQNNEQYF
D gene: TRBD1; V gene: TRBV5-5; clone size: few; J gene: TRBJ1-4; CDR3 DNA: TGTGCCAGCAGCTTGGCGGGGACAGGGCGTTTTGTAAAACTGTTTTTT; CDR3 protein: CASSLAGTGRFVKLFF
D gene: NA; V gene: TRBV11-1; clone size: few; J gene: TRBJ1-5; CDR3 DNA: TGTGCCAGCAGCTTAAACAACGATCAGCCCCAGCATTTT; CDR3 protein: CASSLNNDQPQHF
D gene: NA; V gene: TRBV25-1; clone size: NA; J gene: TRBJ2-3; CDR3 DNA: TGTGCCAGCAGTGAGGCGGGCACAGATACGCAGTATTTT; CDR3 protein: CASSEAGTDTQYF
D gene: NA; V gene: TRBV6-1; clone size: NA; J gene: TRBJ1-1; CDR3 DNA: TGTGCCAGCAGTGAAAGCAGGTTAGGGAACACTGAAGCTTTCTTT; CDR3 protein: CASSESRLGNTEAFF
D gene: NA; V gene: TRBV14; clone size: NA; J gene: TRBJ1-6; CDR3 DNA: TGTGCCAGCAGCCCACTGAAAGGCGGGAGTGGGTATAATTCACCCCTCCACTTT; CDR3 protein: CASSPLKGGSGYNSPLHF
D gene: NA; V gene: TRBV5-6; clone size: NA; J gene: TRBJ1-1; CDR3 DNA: TGTGCCAGCAGCTTTCGGAGAAACACTGAAGCTTTCTTT; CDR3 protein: CASSFRRNTEAFF
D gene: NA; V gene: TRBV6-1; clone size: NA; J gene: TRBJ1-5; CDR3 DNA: TGTGCCAGCACCCGATTGGGCAGCAATCAGCCCCAGCATTTT; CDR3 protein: CASTRLGSNQPQHF
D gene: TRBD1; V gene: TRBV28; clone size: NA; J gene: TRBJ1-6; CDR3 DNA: TGTGCCAGCGTACAGGGGGACTCTTTGAATTCACCCCTCCACTTT; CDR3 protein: CASVQGDSLNSPLHF
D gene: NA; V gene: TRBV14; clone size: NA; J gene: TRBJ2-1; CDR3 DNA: TGTGCCAGCAGTCTCAACTCTGGCAGCGGTGAGCAGTTCTTC; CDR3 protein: CASSLNSGSGEQFF
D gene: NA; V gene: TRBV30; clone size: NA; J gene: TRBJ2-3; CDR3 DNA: TGTGCCTGGAGCGGCGAGGTAGGAGGGGATACGCAGTATTTT; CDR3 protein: CAWSGEVGGDTQYF
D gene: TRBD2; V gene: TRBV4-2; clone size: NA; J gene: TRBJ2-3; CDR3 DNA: TGTGCCAGCAGCCAAGTTCTCTTAGCGGGGGGGCACACAGATACGCAGTATTTT; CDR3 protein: CASSQVLLAGGHTDTQYF
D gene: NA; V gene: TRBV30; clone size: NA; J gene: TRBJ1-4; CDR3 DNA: TGTGCCTGGAGTGTCGGGGGTGTTTCTAATGAAAAACTGTTTTTT; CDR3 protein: CAWSVGGVSNEKLFF
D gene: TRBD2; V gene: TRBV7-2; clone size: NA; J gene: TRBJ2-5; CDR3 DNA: TGTGCCAGCAGCTGGGAATTAGCGGGGGGGGGAGAGACCCAGTACTTC; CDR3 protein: CASSWELAGGGETQYF